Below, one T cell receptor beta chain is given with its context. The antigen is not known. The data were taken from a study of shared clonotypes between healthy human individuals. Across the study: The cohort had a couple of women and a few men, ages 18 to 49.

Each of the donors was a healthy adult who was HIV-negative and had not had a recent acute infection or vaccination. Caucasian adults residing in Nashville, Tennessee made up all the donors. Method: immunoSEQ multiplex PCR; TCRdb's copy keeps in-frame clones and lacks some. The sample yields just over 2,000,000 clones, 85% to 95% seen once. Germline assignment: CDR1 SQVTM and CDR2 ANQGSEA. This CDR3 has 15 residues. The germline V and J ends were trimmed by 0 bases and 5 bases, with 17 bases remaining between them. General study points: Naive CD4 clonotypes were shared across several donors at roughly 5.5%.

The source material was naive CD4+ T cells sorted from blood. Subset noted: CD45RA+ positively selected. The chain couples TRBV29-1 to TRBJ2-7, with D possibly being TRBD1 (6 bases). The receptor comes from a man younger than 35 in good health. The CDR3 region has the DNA TGCAGCGTTGAAGATCGCCCAGGGGAGAGGAACGAGCAGTACTTC. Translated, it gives CSVEDRPGERNEQYF.